Given below is one T cell receptor beta chain in context. The data stem from a study of shared clonotypes between healthy human individuals. CD8 memory cells included CD45RO+ cells plus CCR7-negative CD45RA+ TemRA cells. Produced via immunoSEQ multiplex PCR; TCRdb's table is partial and in-frame only. Of roughly 320,000 clones listed, around 86% are singletons. The V and J ends lost 0 bases and 2 bases, in that order; junction bases with no gene match: 3. Germline CDR1 reads ENHRY; CDR2 reads SYGVKD. The CDR3 is 15 amino acids. The chain is built from TRBV10-3 and TRBJ2-5; TRBD1 matches 7 bases. The material sequenced was memory CD8+ T cells sorted from blood. The subset is: CD45RO+ cells pooled with CCR7-negative TemRA cells. The sequence derives from a man aged 18 to 29 in good health. The CDR3 bases are TGTGCCATCAGTGAGTCCGTGACAGGGCAAGAGACCCAGTACTTC. Translating it yields CAISESVTGQETQYF.